Shown below are 25 T cell receptor beta chains from a single sample sequenced in a study of response to subunit inactivated influenza vaccine (dated by TCRdb to 2016 to 2019). Libraries were constructed by RT-PCR. TCRdb lists the instrument as Illumina HiSeq 2500. Using fastp at Q25 and MiXCR, TCRdb reprocessed the public reads and kept productive beta chains. Entries that share a CDR3 protein sequence are merged under the most common genes and DNA. The sample profile shows a few hundred thousand distinct CDR3 sequences; approximately 10% of them were found once. The ten largest account for around 10% of the sample. These records were also assigned to another study, of T cells expressing NK-cell markers. Taken from the second paper: The TCR beta cDNA libraries were made using 5'RACE template switching, a step that added both a universal primer site and unique molecular identifiers.

This material consisted of PBMCs from blood, taken on the day of vaccination. The receptors come from a man aged 50 to 60 who received an inactivated influenza vaccine. Donor details come from another sample of the same person, matched by shared clones.

This clonotype was seen only a few times. The rearrangement uses TRBV27 and TRBJ2-1, with D perhaps matching TRBD2 (5 bases). Trimming took off 6 bases at V and 10 bases at J, with 37 bases between the two ends. CDR3 length: 20 amino acids. Germline V lookup: CDR1 MNHEY, CDR2 SMNVEV (reference sequence). CDR3 nucleotides: TGTGCCAGCAGACCCACTCGGCCCGGGCAGACAAGGACTTACAATGAGGAGCAGTTCTTC. Translating gives CASRPTRPGQTRTYNEEQFF.

The table lists this clonotype with many counts. V and J are TRBV5-1 and TRBJ1-6, with unresolved D. Germline CDR1 and CDR2: SGHRS and YFSETQ. CDR3 length equals 14 residues. With 2 bases removed from V and 3 bases from J, the gap between germline ends came to 6 bases. This CDR3 is CASSFGSYNSPLHF. In nucleotides, the CDR3 is TGCGCCAGCAGCTTCGGGAGCTATAATTCACCCCTCCACTTT.

There are many counts of this clonotype. The gene calls are TRBV2 and TRBJ2-3, with no clear D. CDR1 SNHLY and CDR2 FYNNEI come from the germline V gene. Deletions cut 3 bases from V and 2 bases from J, with 18 bases between. There are 17 residues in the CDR3. The DNA for the CDR3 is TGTGCCAGCAGTGAGGTATCGGCGGTCCGGGCCACAGATACGCAGTATTTT. Translated: CASSEVSAVRATDTQYF.

This clonotype turned up a few times. This sequence joins TRBV6-1 and TRBJ2-1; tentative D call: TRBD1 (5 bases). V lost 7 bases and J 0 bases, leaving 10 bases between the germline ends. Germline CDR1 reads MNHNS; CDR2 reads SASEGT. This CDR3 has 14 residues. The CDR3 DNA follows: TGTGCCAGCAATAGACAGAGCTCCTACAATGAGCAGTTCTTC. It codes for CASNRQSSYNEQFF.

V and J are TRBV18 and TRBJ2-7, with 7 positions matching TRBD1. After removal of 3 bases from V and 3 bases from J, the junction contained 5 bases not matched to a gene. The CDR3 spans 14 residues. Germline V gene data show CDR1 as KGHSH and CDR2 as LQKENI. The CDR3 is CASSPLDRDYEQYF. The CDR3 nucleotides read TGTGCCAGCTCACCCCTAGACAGGGACTACGAGCAGTACTTC.

This clonotype appeared many times. J is TRBJ1-2 and V is TRBV20-1; 9 bases are a match to TRBD1. The CDR3 runs to 16 residues. V lost 0 bases, J lost 1 base, and 6 bases stayed unmatched. Looked up from germline, CDR1 is DFQATT and CDR2 is SNEGSKA (reference sequence). CDR3 sequence reads: CSARDSGTGNNYGYTF. The CDR3 DNA reads as TGCAGTGCTAGAGATTCCGGGACAGGGAATAACTATGGCTACACCTTC.

This clonotype occurred a few times. The rearrangement links TRBV4-3 to TRBJ2-7; 10 bases match TRBD1. The ends lost 0 bases at V and 4 bases at J; junction bases unmatched: 12. The CDR3 length is 18 residues. CDR1 LGHNA and CDR2 YSLEER come from the germline V gene. CDR3 in DNA: TGCGCCAGCAGCCAAGATTTGAACAGGGACAGGGGACTATACGAGCAGTACTTC. Protein: CASSQDLNRDRGLYEQYF.

The J gene is TRBJ2-1, the V gene TRBV19, with no clear D. The V end lost 3 bases, the J end lost 9 bases, and 9 bases lay between the germline ends. CDR3 length: 12 amino acids. The germline CDR1 and CDR2 sequences are LNHDA and SQIVND (reference sequence). CDR3 sequence (DNA): TGTGCCAGTAGTATTGTGCGTAGTGAGCAGTTCTTC. Residues: CASSIVRSEQFF.

A few counts support this clonotype. The chain joins TRBV4-2 to TRBJ1-6; D may be TRBD1 (5 bases). This CDR3 spans 15 amino acids. The V and J ends lost 1 base and 3 bases respectively, with 7 bases between them. CDR1 is LGHNA, CDR2 YNFKEQ, per germline. For the CDR3, the DNA is TGTGCCAGCAGCCAAGTTGGGGGCTATAATTCACCCCTCCACTTT. This gives the protein CASSQVGGYNSPLHF.

This clonotype was detected many times. The chain couples TRBV2 to TRBJ2-7; a weak D match, TRBD1 (6 bases). The length of the CDR3 is 15 residues. V lost 2 bases and J 0 bases, leaving 11 bases between the germline ends. Per germline, CDR1 SNHLY and CDR2 FYNNEI. CDR3 protein: CASSELTGSSYEQYF. The CDR3 DNA reads TGTGCCAGCAGTGAACTGACAGGCAGCTCCTACGAGCAGTACTTC. Supplemented by reference TRBV2 and TRBJ2-7, the full variable domain reads EPEVTQTPSHQVTQMGQEVILRCVPISNHLYFYWYRQILGQKVEFLVSFYNNEISEKSEIFDDQFSVERPDGSNFTLKIRSTKLEDSAMYFCASSELTGSSYEQYFGPGTRLTVT.

Worth noting for this clonotype: A clone one base away is much larger, so this may be a read error. This sequence joins TRBV28 and TRBJ2-1; 13 positions match TRBD2. The germline V gene has CDR1 MDHEN and CDR2 SYDVKM. The CDR3 totals 16 residues. The CDR3: CTSSYLTSGGDNEQFF. The CDR3 region has the DNA TGTACCAGCAGTTATCTAACTAGCGGGGGGGACAATGAGCAGTTCTTC.

The sample holds a few counts of this clonotype. This rearrangement joins TRBV5-1 to TRBJ2-3; TRBD2 might be the D (5 bases). V was shortened by 4 bases and J by 4 bases, with 16 bases between the two germline ends. The CDR3 consists of 15 residues. Germline V gene data show CDR1 as SGHRS and CDR2 as YFSETQ. The CDR3: CASSHGLGGSDTQYF. Here the CDR3 DNA reads TGCGCCAGCAGCCACGGTTTAGGAGGTTCAGATACGCAGTATTTT.

The rearrangement links TRBV4-3 to TRBJ2-7; no firm D call. Germline values: CDR1 LGHNA, CDR2 YSLEER. Trimming pared 0 bases from V and 4 bases from J, leaving 13 bases between. The CDR3 spans 15 residues. The CDR3 DNA reads as TGCGCCAGCAGCCAAGATCTCTCTCCGCGATACGAGCAGTACTTC. Its translation: CASSQDLSPRYEQYF.

In this sample, this clonotype turned up once. The chain uses TRBV3-1 and TRBJ1-4, with D possibly being TRBD1 (5 bases). V shed 1 base and J shed 13 bases, with 34 bases lying between them. In germline, CDR1 is LGHDT, CDR2 YNNKEL (reference sequence). This CDR3 region has 20 residues. CDR3 bases: TGTGCCAGCAGCCAAGTAAGGAAGTGGGGCCAGCGTATAATGATGGGCAGACTGTTTTTT. Translating gives CASSQVRKWGQRIMMGRLFF.

This rearrangement joins TRBV14 to TRBJ2-1; 7 bases align to TRBD2. The V and J ends lost 0 bases and 4 bases, in that order; junction bases with no gene match: 6. This CDR3 region has 16 residues. The germline V gene has CDR1 SGHDN and CDR2 FVKESK. For the CDR3, the DNA is TGTGCCAGCAGCCAAGATTGGGGGACTACTTACAATGAGCAGTTCTTC. Amino acid sequence: CASSQDWGTTYNEQFF.

This sequence joins TRBV15 and TRBJ2-1; D could derive from TRBD1 or TRBD2 (5 bases each). The CDR3 spans 15 residues. Trimming left V 1 base short and J 8 bases short, with 15 bases between. CDR1 is LNHNV, CDR2 YYDKDF, per germline (reference sequence). The CDR3 DNA reads TGTGCCACCAGCAGAGTTGGGGGTCTCCCCCATGAGCAGTTCTTC. It codes for CATSRVGGLPHEQFF.

The chain is built from TRBV6-1 and TRBJ2-3, with D unclear. V lost 3 bases to trimming and J lost 5 bases, with 9 bases between them. CDR1 and CDR2 (germline): MNHNS, SASEGT. The length of the CDR3 is 13 residues. The CDR3 sequence: CASSEIFKDTQYF. In nucleotides, the CDR3 is TGTGCCAGCAGTGAGATCTTTAAAGATACGCAGTATTTT.

This clonotype has at least ten counts. The CDR3 loop is CASSQDRGVNNEQFF. Here the CDR3 DNA reads TGCGCCAGCAGCCAAGATAGGGGCGTTAACAATGAGCAGTTCTTC. The J gene is TRBJ2-1, the V gene TRBV4-3, with D possibly TRBD1 on 5 matching bases. There are 15 residues in the CDR3. Germline V lookup: CDR1 LGHNA, CDR2 YSLEER. Trimming stripped 0 bases from V and 5 bases from J, with 11 bases between.

Only a few counts were recorded for this clonotype. The chain links TRBV7-8 to TRBJ2-1; no definite D call. The CDR3 length is 12 residues. Germline loops: CDR1 SGHVS, CDR2 FQNEAQ. V shed 2 bases and J shed 8 bases, with 7 bases lying between them. This chain's CDR3 is CASSLLVHEQFF. In nucleotides, the CDR3 is TGTGCCAGCAGCTTACTGGTACATGAGCAGTTCTTC. Complete variable domain (other parts from reference TRBV7-8 and TRBJ2-1): GAGVSQSPRYKVAKRGQDVALRCDPISGHVSLFWYQQALGQGPEFLTYFQNEAQLDKSGLPSDRFFAERPEGSVSTLKIQRTQQEDSAVYLCASSLLVHEQFFGPGTRLTVL.

In this sample, this clonotype turned up a few times. The rearrangement links TRBV28 to TRBJ2-1; the D is unclear. Trimming took 2 bases from V and 5 from J, leaving 13 bases between them. Germline CDR1 reads MDHEN; CDR2 reads SYDVKM. The length of the CDR3 is 15 residues. This chain's CDR3 is CASSLTDETNNEQFF. The DNA of the CDR3 is TGTGCCAGCAGTTTAACTGATGAAACCAACAATGAGCAGTTCTTC.

The chain uses TRBV6-1 and TRBJ2-1, with D possibly matching TRBD2 (5 bases). CDR1 MNHNS and CDR2 SASEGT come from the germline V gene. Trimming removed 7 bases from V and 7 bases from J, with 17 bases in between. The length of the CDR3 is 14 residues. The CDR3 nucleotides read TGTGCCAGCAAAAGTTTATCGGGCGGGAATGAGCAGTTCTTC. Protein: CASKSLSGGNEQFF.

This chain connects TRBV12-3 or TRBV12-4 to TRBJ2-7, with 7 bases matching TRBD2. Trimming at V came to 4 bases and at J to 3 bases, leaving 12 bases not matched to a gene. CDR3 size: 16 residues. The CDR3, as DNA: TGTGCCAGCAGTTCCGTGCGGGGAGGGAGATACTACGAGCAGTACTTC. It translates to CASSSVRGGRYYEQYF.

This clonotype showed up many times. J is TRBJ2-2 and V is TRBV12-3 or TRBV12-4, with 9 bases identical to TRBD1. The CDR3 is 16 residues long. Losses at the gene ends were 6 bases for V and 6 bases for J; bases not matched to a gene: 11. The CDR3 loop reads CASRTTGGSLAGELFF. The CDR3, as DNA: TGTGCCAGCAGAACGACAGGGGGGTCGCTCGCCGGGGAGCTGTTTTTT.

This chain joins TRBV7-9 and TRBJ2-7, with 7 bases that match TRBD2. The germline CDR1 and CDR2 sequences are SEHNR and FQNEAQ (reference sequence). V was clipped by 2 bases and J by 9 bases; unmatched bases: 7. The CDR3 length is 13 residues. CDR3 protein: CASSLFAGVGQYF. The CDR3 DNA is TGTGCCAGCAGCTTATTCGCGGGAGTGGGGCAGTACTTC.

This clonotype has more than one count but fewer than ten. The J gene is TRBJ2-7, the V gene TRBV6-5; no reliable D call. There are 15 residues in the CDR3. Germline loops: CDR1 MNHEY, CDR2 SVGAGI. V lost 2 bases and J lost 1, with 12 bases in between. CDR3 bases: TGTGCCAGCAGTTACGCCGTCGGGCCATCCTACGAGCAGTACTTC. Amino acid sequence: CASSYAVGPSYEQYF.